This entry describes one T cell receptor beta chain. Its antigen is not known. CDR3 size: 17 residues. Germline V gene sequence: CDR1 SGHRS, CDR2 YFSETQ. Losses at the gene ends were 4 bases for V and 3 bases for J; bases not matched to a gene: 8. Time point here: roughly 9-day in vitro stimulation with candidate neoantigen peptide 2. Every patient had mismatch repair deficiency by PCR or immunohistochemistry. Three pembrolizumab responders had their TCRs sequenced. A no-peptide control culture served as baseline for clone fold changes. TCRdb's table, derived via immunoSEQ multiplex PCR, lists solely in-frame clones and lacks some. The sample has about 10,000 clones; approximately 86% are singletons. These data belong to a study of PD-1 blockade in mismatch repair-deficient tumors. Study at large: Patients had approximately 12 mismatch repair-deficient cancer types, all previously treated and progressing.

This TCR came from an adult with mismatch repair-deficient cancer. The rearrangement uses TRBV5-1 and TRBJ1-6; 9 bases agree with TRBD1. The input for sequencing was cells cultured in vitro, taken from a patient treated with pembrolizumab. This chain's CDR3 is CASSRNRDRDYNSPLHF. CDR3 nucleotide sequence: TGCGCCAGCAGCCGAAACCGGGACAGGGACTATAATTCACCCCTCCACTTT. Full variable domain (outside the CDR3, taken from reference TRBV5-1 and TRBJ1-6): KAGVTQTPRYLIKTRGQQVTLSCSPISGHRSVSWYQQTPGQGLQFLFEYFSETQRNKGNFPGRFSGRQFSNSRSEMNVSTLELGDSALYLCASSRNRDRDYNSPLHFGNGTRLTVT.